Below are 30 T cell receptor beta chains sequenced from a single sample in a study of T cell responses to AZD1222 COVID-19 vaccine. The data were produced by immunoSEQ multiplex PCR, yet TCRdb's version contains in-frame clones alone and is incomplete. Found here are about 140,000 clones, 92% of them singletons; the top ten hold around 3%. This material consisted of peripheral blood, taken on day 0 of AZD1222 vaccination. All receptors derive from an adult in good health.

The V and J genes are TRBV11-3 and TRBJ2-7, with 7 bases fitting TRBD2. Germline CDR1 SGHNT, CDR2 YENEEA. This CDR3 spans 14 amino acids. Unmatched junction bases numbered 6, after V lost 4 bases and J lost 3 bases. CDR3 protein: CASSSGGGFYEQYF. In DNA, the CDR3 is TGTGCCAGCAGCTCTGGCGGGGGTTTCTACGAGCAGTACTTC.

The chain joins TRBV24-1 to TRBJ2-5; D possibly corresponds to TRBD2 (6 bases). V lost 6 bases and J lost 5, with 15 bases in between. Germline-derived CDR1 and CDR2 are KGHDR and SFDVKD. The CDR3 totals 14 residues. CDR3 residues: CATSHPAGSETQYF. For the CDR3, the DNA is TGTGCCACCAGTCACCCCGCGGGATCGGAGACCCAGTACTTC.

The chain joins TRBV4-2 to TRBJ2-3; tentatively, D is TRBD1 (6 bases). Trimming left V 3 bases short and J 5 bases short, with 12 bases between. The CDR3 contains 14 residues. CDR1 and CDR2 from the germline V gene are LGHNA and YNFKEQ. The CDR3 DNA is TGTGCCAGCAGCCAGAGGCAGGGGATAGATACGCAGTATTTT. Translating gives CASSQRQGIDTQYF.

This rearrangement joins TRBV7-6 to TRBJ2-7; 8 bases agree with TRBD2. The CDR3 has 16 amino acids. The germline V gene encodes CDR1 SGHVS and CDR2 FNYEAQ. V trimming: 0 bases; J trimming: 5 bases; junction bases outside the gene matches: 9. In DNA, the CDR3 is TGTGCCAGCAGCTTAGCAAGGCGACGGGAGGGCCACGAGCAGTACTTC. Protein: CASSLARRREGHEQYF.

The rearrangement joins TRBV5-1 to TRBJ1-6; 8 bases are a match to TRBD1. Trimming cost V 1 base and J 10 bases; bases outside gene matches: 7. The CDR3 is 15 amino acids. Germline loops: CDR1 SGHRS, CDR2 YFSETQ. In nucleotides, the CDR3 is TGCGCCAGCAGCTTGACTGACAGGGGAATCTCACCCCTCCACTTT. This sequence encodes CASSLTDRGISPLHF.

The rearrangement joins TRBV15 to TRBJ2-2; D remains unclear. The V gene lost 6 bases and the J gene lost 6 bases, with 11 bases spanning the gap. This CDR3 region has 13 residues. In germline, CDR1 is LNHNV, CDR2 YYDKDF (reference sequence). DNA for the CDR3: TGTGCCACCAGTTCTCTGCGGCCCGGGGAGCTGTTTTTT. This codes for CATSSLRPGELFF.

V and J are TRBV3-1 (or the pseudogene TRBV3-2) and TRBJ1-4, with D maybe TRBD1 (6 bases). Germline-derived CDR1 and CDR2 are LGHDT and YNNKEL (reference sequence). The CDR3 consists of 13 residues. Between the trimmed V and J ends, which lost 3 bases and 7 bases, there was a span of 9 bases. The CDR3 here is CASSQGAFEKLFF. The CDR3 DNA follows: TGTGCCAGCAGCCAGGGGGCTTTTGAAAAACTGTTTTTT.

The table lists this clone with a count of one. CDR3 residues: CASSDGTGPRNTEAFF. The CDR3 region has the DNA TGTGCCAGCAGTGACGGGACAGGCCCGAGGAACACTGAAGCTTTCTTT. The chain carries TRBV6-1 and TRBJ1-1; TRBD1 agrees at 8 bases. Per the germline V gene, CDR1 is MNHNS and CDR2 is SASEGT. The ends lost 3 bases at V and 1 base at J; junction bases unmatched: 7. This CDR3 is 16 amino acids long.

This chain joins TRBV10-1 and TRBJ1-1; no reliable D call. The CDR3 spans 15 residues. Germline CDR1 WNHNN, CDR2 SYGVQD (reference sequence). V shed 2 bases and J shed 1 base, with 11 bases lying between them. The CDR3 nucleotides are TGCGCCAGCAGTGAGGGATGGGGAGAGAACACTGAAGCTTTCTTT. Encoded protein: CASSEGWGENTEAFF.

The V and J genes are TRBV4-2 and TRBJ1-3; unclear D gene. The CDR3 contains 15 residues. Trimming took off 0 bases at V and 2 bases at J, with 8 bases between the two ends. Germline V gene lookup returns CDR1 LGHNA and CDR2 YNFKEQ. The CDR3 reads CASSQEVGPGNTIYF. DNA of the CDR3: TGTGCCAGCAGCCAAGAGGTCGGCCCTGGAAACACCATATATTTT.

This clone was counted once. The chain recombines TRBV4-1 with TRBJ1-2, with D perhaps TRBD1 (5 bases). This CDR3 is 19 amino acids long. CDR1 MGHRA and CDR2 YSYEKL come from the germline V gene. V was cut by 4 bases and J by 5 bases, with 29 bases left in between. The DNA of the CDR3 is TGCGCCAGCAGCCCCGTTTTAGGAAGATATAGCGGGGCAGAATATGGCTACACCTTC. As protein: CASSPVLGRYSGAEYGYTF.

This chain links TRBV5-1 with TRBJ2-3, with unresolved D. The germline V and J ends were trimmed by 0 bases and 2 bases, with 10 bases remaining between them. Germline lookup yields CDR1 SGHRS and CDR2 YFSETQ. The CDR3 extends over 15 amino acids. The CDR3 loop reads CASSLVPGFTDTQYF. Written as DNA, the CDR3 is TGCGCCAGCAGCTTGGTCCCGGGTTTCACAGATACGCAGTATTTT.

The chain couples TRBV10-2 to TRBJ2-3; D is unclear. In germline, CDR1 is WSHSY, CDR2 SAAADI. The CDR3 length is 17 residues. The V and J ends lost 0 bases and 1 base respectively, with 14 bases between them. In DNA form, the CDR3 reads TGCGCCAGCAGTGAGTCGCCCGGATGGGTGGGCACAGATACGCAGTATTTT. This translates into CASSESPGWVGTDTQYF.

The V and J genes are TRBV25-1 and TRBJ1-3; 7 bases agree with TRBD1. Trimming removed 5 bases from V and 3 bases from J; junction bases left unmatched: 10. Looked up from germline, CDR1 is MGHDK and CDR2 is SYGVNS. This CDR3 has 16 residues. CDR3 loop: CASSTRQGVGGNTIYF. The DNA for the CDR3 is TGTGCCAGCAGTACACGACAGGGAGTAGGTGGAAACACCATATATTTT.

In its sample, this clone was seen once. CDR3 sequence: CARRSVGWLEKLFF. DNA of the CDR3: TGTGCCAGGAGATCGGTAGGGTGGCTCGAAAAACTGTTTTTT. This sequence joins TRBV27 and TRBJ1-4; D unclear. V lost 9 bases, J lost 8 bases, and 19 bases lay in between. The CDR3 is made up of 14 amino acids. Germline loops: CDR1 MNHEY, CDR2 SMNVEV (reference sequence).

The chain employs TRBV28 and TRBJ2-1, with TRBD2 as a possible D gene (6 bases). CDR1 MDHEN and CDR2 SYDVKM come from the germline V gene. The CDR3 is 13 residues long. Deletions cut 3 bases from V and 9 bases from J, with 12 bases between. CDR3 protein: CASSLTSSGEQFF. DNA of the CDR3: TGTGCCAGCAGTTTGACTAGTTCAGGTGAGCAGTTCTTC.

This chain links TRBV3-1 (or the pseudogene TRBV3-2) with TRBJ2-7; possible D gene TRBD2, 5 bases. The V end lost 4 bases, the J end lost 4 bases, and 11 bases lay between the germline ends. The CDR3 covers 13 residues. Per germline, CDR1 LGHDT and CDR2 YNNKEL (reference sequence). The CDR3 bases are TGTGCCAGCAGCCGCGGAACGGGGTACGAGCAGTACTTC. It specifies CASSRGTGYEQYF.

The rearrangement links TRBV30 to TRBJ1-5; D possibly corresponds to TRBD1 (6 bases). The V end was cut by 3 bases, the J end by 7 bases, with 13 bases between. This CDR3 has 13 residues. Germline V gene data show CDR1 as GTSNPN and CDR2 as SVGIG (reference sequence). CDR3 in DNA: TGTGCCTGGAGACGGCCAGGGGACCAGCCCCAGCATTTT. It codes for CAWRRPGDQPQHF. Looking up the rest from reference TRBV30 and TRBJ1-5 gives the full variable domain: SQTIHQWPATLVQPVGSPLSLECTVEGTSNPNLYWYRQAAGRGLQLLFYSVGIGQISSEVPQNLSASRPQDRQFILSSKKLLLSDSGFYLCAWRRPGDQPQHFGDGTRLSIL.

This chain uses TRBV19 with TRBJ2-7, with TRBD1 matching over 9 bases. Germline V gene sequence: CDR1 LNHDA, CDR2 SQIVND (reference sequence). The ends lost 9 bases at V and 5 bases at J; junction bases unmatched: 17. This CDR3 has 16 residues. The CDR3 DNA is TGTGCCAGCAAGCCGCCCGGGACAGGGTTCGGGCACGAGCAGTACTTC. It codes for CASKPPGTGFGHEQYF.

The rearrangement joins TRBV6-5 to TRBJ1-5; D remains ambiguous. CDR3 size: 14 residues. The germline V and J ends were trimmed by 2 bases and 4 bases, with 9 bases remaining between them. Looked up from germline, CDR1 is MNHEY and CDR2 is SVGAGI. This chain's CDR3 is CASSYREGNQPQHF. CDR3 sequence (DNA): TGTGCCAGCAGTTACAGGGAAGGGAATCAGCCCCAGCATTTT.

This clone was counted once. The chain is built from TRBV18 and TRBJ2-1, with D possibly matching TRBD2 (5 bases). V was pared by 3 bases and J by 9 bases, with 12 bases between. Germline CDR1 reads KGHSH; CDR2 reads LQKENI. The CDR3 loop spans 13 amino acids. The CDR3, as DNA: TGTGCCAGCTCACCCCGTGGAGGAGGTGAGCAGTTCTTC. This gives the protein CASSPRGGGEQFF.

The rearrangement joins TRBV10-1 to TRBJ2-1; D might be TRBD2 (5 bases). V was shortened by 0 bases and J by 7 bases, with 13 bases between the two germline ends. The CDR3 contains 15 residues. Germline values: CDR1 WNHNN, CDR2 SYGVQD (reference sequence). In DNA, the CDR3 is TGCGCCAGCAGTGAGTCCCTTGGAGGAAGAAATGAGCAGTTCTTC. Translated, it gives CASSESLGGRNEQFF.

The rearrangement links TRBV25-1 to TRBJ1-3, with D maybe TRBD1 (5 bases). The CDR3 is made up of 18 amino acids. Trimming stripped 6 bases from V and 0 bases from J, with 21 bases between. Germline-derived CDR1 and CDR2 are MGHDK and SYGVNS. The CDR3: CASSVLRRGGISGNTIYF. The DNA for the CDR3 is TGTGCCAGCAGCGTGCTTCGGCGGGGGGGTATCTCTGGAAACACCATATATTTT.

This clone was detected a few times. J is TRBJ1-2 and V is TRBV3-1 (or the pseudogene TRBV3-2); D gene uncertain. Germline loops: CDR1 LGHDT, CDR2 YNNKEL (reference sequence). V dropped 4 bases and J dropped 6 bases, with 12 bases sitting between them. The CDR3 spans 13 residues. CDR3 DNA sequence: TGTGCCAGCAGCCCCCAACCCCTAAATGGCTACACCTTC. It yields the protein CASSPQPLNGYTF.

This clone was seen just once. The rearrangement links TRBV6-4 to TRBJ2-1, with 8 bases fitting TRBD2. The CDR3 has 15 amino acids. V shed 3 bases and J 6 bases; nucleotides not matched to a gene: 7. Germline assignment: CDR1 MRHNA and CDR2 SNTAGT. The CDR3 is CASSESGSRSNEQFF. The CDR3 DNA is TGTGCCAGCAGTGAAAGCGGGAGTCGGTCCAATGAGCAGTTCTTC.

The V gene is TRBV7-8, the J gene TRBJ1-2; D is possibly TRBD1 (6 bases). Germline CDR1 reads SGHVS; CDR2 reads FQNEAQ. The CDR3 has 12 amino acids. Trimming took off 4 bases at V and 6 bases at J, with 9 bases between the two ends. The CDR3 region is CASSYRTDGYTF. The CDR3, as DNA: TGTGCCAGCAGCTATCGGACAGATGGCTACACCTTC.

The genes are TRBV11-1 and TRBJ2-1; D is perhaps TRBD1 (6 bases). Trimming took 3 bases from V and 6 from J, leaving 6 bases between them. The CDR3 has 12 residues. Per the germline V gene, CDR1 is SGHAT and CDR2 is FQDESV (reference sequence). CDR3 in DNA: TGTGCCAGCAGCTTGGACAGCAATGAGCAGTTCTTC. Protein product: CASSLDSNEQFF.

The chain uses TRBV10-3 and TRBJ2-5; 7 bases agree with TRBD1. The trim removed 11 bases at V and 1 base at J, leaving 7 bases unmatched. The CDR3 covers 13 residues. Germline V gene sequence: CDR1 ENHRY, CDR2 SYGVKD. CDR3 residues: CAAKGTAQETQYF. The DNA for the CDR3 is TGTGCCGCCAAAGGGACAGCCCAAGAGACCCAGTACTTC.

The rearrangement uses TRBV6-5 and TRBJ2-1; 9 bases match TRBD2. Per germline, CDR1 MNHEY and CDR2 SVGAGI. V was clipped by 6 bases and J by 11 bases; unmatched bases: 2. This CDR3 region has 11 residues. Here the CDR3 DNA reads TGTGCCAGCAGGGGACTAGCTAAGCAGTTCTTC. Amino acid sequence: CASRGLAKQFF.

The rearrangement joins TRBV6-2 or TRBV6-3 to TRBJ2-1, with 10 nucleotides matching TRBD2. V trimming: 5 bases; J trimming: 3 bases; junction bases outside the gene matches: 1. CDR3 length equals 14 residues. The germline gives CDR1 MNHEY, CDR2 SVGEGT. Here the CDR3 DNA reads TGTGCCAGCAGTCGGACTAGCGGCTACAATGAGCAGTTCTTC. Translation gives CASSRTSGYNEQFF.